This T cell receptor beta chain was sequenced in a study of T-cell memory formation after mild COVID-19. Overall study findings and caveats: The finding that pre-infection memory included some responding clones suggested that cross-reactive memory joined. Contracting CD4+ clones sat mainly in CM and EM; CD8+ in EMRA.

In the case of this clonotype: Its antigen is unknown.

V was cut by 2 bases and J by 0 bases, with 24 bases left in between. This CDR3 has 20 residues. Germline V gene lookup returns CDR1 SEHNR and CDR2 FQNEAQ (reference sequence). A 5'RACE reaction primed in the constant segment made cDNA libraries of TCR alpha and TCR beta, and these carried sample barcodes and UMIs. From the 5' RACE reads, TCRdb called clonotypes with MiXCR, one entry per CDR3 protein. The repertoire holds 300,000 to 400,000 distinct CDR3 sequences, around 28% seen once, with 13% in the top ten. Sequenced material: PBMCs or a T cell subset sorted from them (not recorded which). This receptor was taken from an adult woman who had mild COVID-19 (a few samples of this study predate the infection). Cell type and time point are not known. The chain links TRBV7-9 to TRBJ2-3; a weak D match, TRBD2 (6 bases). Written as DNA, the CDR3 is TGTGCCAGCAGCTTAATAAACAGCGCTAGCGCCTTCGTTAGCACAGATACGCAGTATTTT. It specifies CASSLINSASAFVSTDTQYF.